The sequence of this T cell receptor beta chain was determined in a study of T cells in Graves' hyperthyroidism and ophthalmopathy. The wider study: Peripheral blood draws took place at initial diagnosis, ahead of any treatment.

At least ten counts were recorded for this clonotype. Trimming shortened V by 4 bases and J by 5 bases, and 8 bases separated the two germline ends. CDR1 and CDR2 from the germline V gene are SGHVS and FNYEAQ. CDR3 length: 13 amino acids. From RNA transcripts, TCR beta CDR3 regions were amplified. The study used the HTBI primer set for a first-round RT-PCR of the TCR CDR3. A single record per CDR3 protein comes from TCRdb applying MiXCR to the multiplex PCR reads. The table has about 300,000 distinct CDR3 sequences, roughly 15% seen once; the top ten hold approximately 7.9%. Sequencing was performed on blood. V and J are TRBV7-6 and TRBJ2-2, with TRBD1 as a possible D gene (5 bases). The TCR was taken from a woman in her 40s with Graves' hyperthyroidism. The CDR3 reads CASSSRVTGELFF. The CDR3 region has the DNA TGTGCCAGCAGCTCCAGGGTTACCGGGGAGCTGTTTTTT.